This T cell receptor beta chain was sequenced during a study of a mutant IDH1 vaccine in newly diagnosed glioma. Study in general: Once 4-6 weeks had passed after radiotherapy alone, vaccination started, or it started with temozolomide cycles. At week 35 came visit V12, and visit V13 followed at week 47. Averaging around 42 years of age, treated patients were approximately 60% male and 37.5% female.

With 5 bases removed from V and 1 base from J, the gap between germline ends came to 11 bases. The CDR3 loop spans 14 amino acids. Germline loops: CDR1 SGHAT, CDR2 FQNNGV. Data came from immunoSEQ multiplex PCR; TCRdb stores just in-frame clones and leaves some out. The sample carries tens of thousands of clones, roughly four fifths recorded once. With regard to this clone: Its antigen is unknown.

Noted time point: week 47, end of study. Each dose delivered 300 ug of mutant IDH1 20-mer peptide subcutaneously with imiquimod. Sequencing used PBMCs, obtained from a glioma patient whose treatment included an IDH1 peptide vaccine. This clonotype originated in a man in his forties or fifties with glioma. The chain uses TRBV11-2 and TRBJ1-1; D might be TRBD1 (6 bases). CDR3 bases: TGTGCCAGCAGCGTTAGGGGGTGGAACACTGAAGCTTTCTTT. It translates to CASSVRGWNTEAFF. The entire variable domain, with the rest obtained from reference TRBV11-2 and TRBJ1-1, is as follows: EAGVAQSPRYKIIEKRQSVAFWCNPISGHATLYWYQQILGQGPKLLIQFQNNGVVDDSQLPKDRFSAERLKGVDSTLKIQPAKLEDSAVYLCASSVRGWNTEAFFGQGTRLTVV.